Listed below are T cell receptor beta chains from one sample, sequenced in a study of blood T cell repertoires in COVID-19. Repertoires were generated with immunoSEQ multiplex PCR, while TCRdb's copy carries only in-frame clones and drops some. The table lists some 290,000 clones, roughly 90% of them singletons. Sequenced sample: peripheral blood. Source of these receptors: a woman aged 25 to 39 with COVID-19, enrolled during active disease. The CDR3 runs from the conserved cysteine through the conserved F or W. A D gene is named only where the DNA matches it firmly. Clone size appears in some rows only: once, few, many, or a class for an expanded clone.

d_gene	abundance	v_gene	j_gene	CDR3aa	CDR3nt
.	.	TRBV3-1/TRBV3-2	TRBJ2-1	CASSPLWGVTGNEQFF	TGTGCCAGCAGCCCCCTTTGGGGGGTAACGGGCAATGAGCAGTTCTTC
TRBD1	.	TRBV5-1	TRBJ1-5	CASSLQGDQPQHF	TGCGCCAGCAGCTTGCAGGGGGATCAGCCCCAGCATTTT
TRBD2	once	TRBV27	TRBJ2-7	CASSRTGRYEQYF	TGTGCCAGCAGTAGGACCGGGAGGTACGAGCAGTACTTC
.	.	TRBV18	TRBJ2-5	CASSQQETQYF	TGTGCCAGCTCTCAACAAGAGACCCAGTACTTC
TRBD1	.	TRBV19	TRBJ2-5	CASSMNRGLETQYF	TGTGCCAGTAGTATGAACAGGGGGTTAGAGACCCAGTACTTC
TRBD1	.	TRBV27	TRBJ2-7	CASSLSGTGTSYEQYF	TGTGCCAGCAGTTTATCCGGGACAGGGACCTCCTACGAGCAGTACTTC
.	.	TRBV5-6	TRBJ1-4	CASSATPGRGGGKLFF	TGTGCCAGCAGCGCAACCCCCGGGAGGGGCGGTGGAAAACTGTTTTTT
.	.	TRBV1	TRBJ1-1	CTSSQDLKDLTDLEAFF	TGCACCAGCAGCCAAGATCTAAAAGATCTGACAGACCTTGAAGCTTTCTTT
.	.	TRBV9	TRBJ1-6	CASSVGGGIYSPLHF	TGTGCCAGCAGCGTAGGCGGAGGGATCTATTCACCCCTCCACTTT
.	once	TRBV10-3	TRBJ2-2	CAISDEPSAGELFF	TGTGCCATCAGTGACGAGCCTTCGGCCGGGGAGCTGTTTTTT
.	once	TRBV4-2	TRBJ2-7	CASSQEVTSPSYEQYF	TGTGCCAGCAGCCAAGAGGTGACATCCCCCTCCTACGAGCAGTACTTC
.	.	TRBV10-1	TRBJ1-4	CASSGESDGNEKLFF	TGCGCCAGCAGTGGGGAGTCGGACGGAAATGAAAAACTGTTTTTT
TRBD1	.	TRBV3-1/TRBV3-2	TRBJ1-5	CASSQGTGYQPQHF	TGTGCCAGCAGCCAAGGGACAGGGTATCAGCCCCAGCATTTT
.	.	TRBV18	TRBJ1-2	CASSGRDFRGYTF	TGTGCCAGCTCCGGGCGGGACTTTCGAGGCTACACCTTC
.	.	TRBV6-5	TRBJ2-3	CASSLRTALPGDTQYF	TGTGCCAGCAGTTTACGGACAGCCCTTCCGGGAGATACGCAGTATTTT
TRBD2	.	TRBV5-1	TRBJ2-5	CASTDGGSETQYF	TGCGCCAGCACGGACGGGGGGTCCGAGACCCAGTACTTC
TRBD2	.	TRBV14	TRBJ2-5	CASLNETSGGGETQYF	TGTGCCAGCCTAAACGAGACTAGCGGGGGAGGAGAGACCCAGTACTTC
TRBD2	once	TRBV2	TRBJ2-3	CASSELAGQTTQYF	TGTGCCAGCAGTGAACTAGCGGGGCAAACGACGCAGTATTTT
TRBD2	.	TRBV4-1	TRBJ2-2	CASSQEALAGTGWELFF	TGCGCCAGCAGCCAAGAAGCACTAGCGGGGACGGGCTGGGAGCTGTTTTTT
TRBD1	.	TRBV5-4	TRBJ1-2	CASSLPGGYGYTF	TGTGCCAGCAGCTTGCCAGGGGGGTATGGCTACACCTTC
TRBD2	.	TRBV7-9	TRBJ2-5	CASSLRLAEQETQYF	TGTGCCAGCAGCTTAAGACTAGCGGAGCAAGAGACCCAGTACTTC
TRBD2	.	TRBV5-5	TRBJ2-3	CASSLVTGGPRDTQYF	TGTGCCAGCAGCTTGGTTACGGGGGGGCCGAGAGATACGCAGTATTTT
.	.	TRBV21-1	TRBJ2-2	CASIPLDRLAARHYTGELFF	TGTGCCAGTATCCCCCTGGACAGACTAGCGGCGAGACATTACACCGGGGAGCTGTTTTTT
TRBD1	.	TRBV27	TRBJ1-2	CASKYRGNAVYTF	TGTGCCAGCAAGTACAGGGGGAACGCAGTCTACACCTTC
.	.	TRBV4-1	TRBJ2-7	CASSQGTGPTFEQYF	TGCGCCAGCAGCCAAGGCACAGGGCCCACCTTCGAGCAGTACTTC
.	.	TRBV5-1	TRBJ1-6	CATSPQGFALGSPLHF	TGCGCCACCAGCCCCCAGGGTTTCGCGCTTGGTTCACCCCTCCACTTT
.	.	TRBV9	TRBJ2-3	CASSVGLGGPTDTQYF	TGTGCCAGCAGCGTAGGATTGGGGGGACCCACAGATACGCAGTATTTT
.	once	TRBV12-3/TRBV12-4	TRBJ2-1	CASSSFNEQFF	TGTGCCAGCAGTTCTTTTAATGAGCAGTTCTTC
TRBD2	once	TRBV28	TRBJ2-1	CASRGGSSSYNEQFF	TGTGCCAGCAGGGGGGGGTCAAGCTCCTACAATGAGCAGTTCTTC
TRBD1	.	TRBV6-5	TRBJ1-5	CASSQTGNNQPQHF	TGTGCCAGCAGCCAGACAGGGAACAATCAGCCCCAGCATTTT
TRBD2	.	TRBV14	TRBJ2-7	CASSHIFGTSPYEQYF	TGTGCCAGCAGCCACATATTCGGGACTAGTCCCTACGAGCAGTACTTC
.	few	TRBV6-5	TRBJ1-1	CATNLGASEAFF	TGTGCCACGAACCTTGGGGCCTCTGAAGCTTTCTTT
TRBD1	.	TRBV11-2	TRBJ2-2	CASSPGTGESRELFF	TGTGCCAGCAGCCCGGGGACAGGGGAGTCGCGGGAGCTGTTTTTT
.	once	TRBV7-9	TRBJ2-3	CASSLLDRFTDTQYF	TGTGCCAGCAGCTTATTGGACAGATTCACAGATACGCAGTATTTT
TRBD2	.	TRBV3-1/TRBV3-2	TRBJ2-5	CASSQGSERGGLETQYF	TGTGCCAGCAGCCAAGGGTCAGAGCGGGGGGGCTTAGAGACCCAGTACTTC
TRBD2	.	TRBV6-2/TRBV6-3	TRBJ2-7	CASSYGGTSGVYEQYF	TGTGCCAGCAGTTACGGGGGGACTAGCGGGGTGTACGAGCAGTACTTC
.	.	TRBV27	TRBJ1-6	CASSTGRADSPLHF	TGTGCCAGCAGCACAGGTAGGGCAGACTCACCCCTCCACTTT
TRBD2	once	TRBV10-3	TRBJ2-3	CAISESVGSGGNTDTQYF	TGTGCCATCAGTGAGTCTGTCGGAAGCGGGGGAAACACAGATACGCAGTATTTT